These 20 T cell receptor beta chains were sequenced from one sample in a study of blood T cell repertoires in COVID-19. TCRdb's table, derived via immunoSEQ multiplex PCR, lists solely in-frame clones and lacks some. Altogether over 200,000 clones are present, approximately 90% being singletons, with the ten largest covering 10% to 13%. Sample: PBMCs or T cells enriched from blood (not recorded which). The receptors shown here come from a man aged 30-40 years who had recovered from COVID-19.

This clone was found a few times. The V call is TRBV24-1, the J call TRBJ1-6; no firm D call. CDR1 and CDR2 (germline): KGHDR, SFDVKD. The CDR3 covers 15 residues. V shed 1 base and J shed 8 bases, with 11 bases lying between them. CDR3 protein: CATSDLRGADSPLHF. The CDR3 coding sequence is TGTGCCACCAGTGATTTACGGGGAGCGGATTCACCCCTCCACTTT.

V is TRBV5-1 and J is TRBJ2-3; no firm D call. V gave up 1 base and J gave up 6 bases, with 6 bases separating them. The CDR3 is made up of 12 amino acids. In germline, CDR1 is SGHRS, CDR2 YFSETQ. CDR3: CASSLSLDTQYF. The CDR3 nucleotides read TGCGCCAGCAGCTTGTCTTTGGATACGCAGTATTTT.

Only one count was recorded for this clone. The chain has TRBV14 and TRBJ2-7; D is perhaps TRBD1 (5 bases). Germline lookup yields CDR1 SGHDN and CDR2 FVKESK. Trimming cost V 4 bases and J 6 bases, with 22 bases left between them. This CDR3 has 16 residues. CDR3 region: CASSRRLDLERGEQYF. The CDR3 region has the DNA TGTGCCAGCAGCCGCCGTTTAGATCTAGAAAGGGGCGAGCAGTACTTC.

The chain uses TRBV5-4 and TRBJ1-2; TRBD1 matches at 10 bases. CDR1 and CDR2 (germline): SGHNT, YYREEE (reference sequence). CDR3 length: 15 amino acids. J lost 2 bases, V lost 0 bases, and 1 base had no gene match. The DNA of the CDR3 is TGTGCCAGCAGCTTGGGGGGACAGGGGAACTATGGCTACACCTTC. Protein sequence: CASSLGGQGNYGYTF. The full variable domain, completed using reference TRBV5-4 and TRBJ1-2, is ETGVTQSPTHLIKTRGQQVTLRCSSQSGHNTVSWYQQALGQGPQFIFQYYREEENGRGNFPPRFSGLQFPNYSSELNVNALELDDSALYLCASSLGGQGNYGYTFGSGTRLTVV.

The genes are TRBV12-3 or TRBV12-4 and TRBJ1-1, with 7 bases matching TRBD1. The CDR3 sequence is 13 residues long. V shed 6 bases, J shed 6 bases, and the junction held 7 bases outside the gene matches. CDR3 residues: CASSHTGVPEAFF. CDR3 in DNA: TGTGCCAGCAGCCATACAGGGGTCCCTGAAGCTTTCTTT.

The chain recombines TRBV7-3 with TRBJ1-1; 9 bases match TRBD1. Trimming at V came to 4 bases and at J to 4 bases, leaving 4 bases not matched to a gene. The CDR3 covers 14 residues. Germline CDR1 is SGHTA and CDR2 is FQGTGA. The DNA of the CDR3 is TGTGCCAGCAGCTCGGGACAGGGTCCCACTGAAGCTTTCTTT. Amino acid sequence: CASSSGQGPTEAFF.

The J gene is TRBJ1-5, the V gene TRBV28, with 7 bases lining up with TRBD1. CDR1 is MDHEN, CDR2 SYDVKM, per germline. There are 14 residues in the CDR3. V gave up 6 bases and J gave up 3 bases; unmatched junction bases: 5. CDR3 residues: CASSPGQVNQPQHF. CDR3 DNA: TGTGCCAGCAGCCCCGGACAGGTCAATCAGCCCCAGCATTTT.

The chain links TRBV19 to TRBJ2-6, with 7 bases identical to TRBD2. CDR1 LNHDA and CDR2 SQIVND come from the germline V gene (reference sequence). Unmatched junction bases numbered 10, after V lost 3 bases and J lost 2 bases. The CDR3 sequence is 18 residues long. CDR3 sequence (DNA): TGTGCCAGTAGTATTTCGGGAGTGGCGGGGGCTGGGGCCAACGTCCTGACTTTC. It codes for CASSISGVAGAGANVLTF.

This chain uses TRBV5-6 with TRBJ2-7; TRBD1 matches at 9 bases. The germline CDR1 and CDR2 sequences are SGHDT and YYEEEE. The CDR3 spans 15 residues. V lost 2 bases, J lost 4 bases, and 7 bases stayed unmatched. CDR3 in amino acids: CASSFGRQGEYEQYF. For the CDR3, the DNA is TGTGCCAGCAGCTTTGGCCGACAGGGGGAGTACGAGCAGTACTTC.

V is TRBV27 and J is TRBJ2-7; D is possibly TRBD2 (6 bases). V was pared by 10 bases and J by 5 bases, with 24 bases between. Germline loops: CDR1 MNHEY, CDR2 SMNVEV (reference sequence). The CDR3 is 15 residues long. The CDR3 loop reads CATIKSPTRRDEQYF. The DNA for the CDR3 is TGTGCCACCATCAAATCCCCGACTAGACGGGACGAGCAGTACTTC.

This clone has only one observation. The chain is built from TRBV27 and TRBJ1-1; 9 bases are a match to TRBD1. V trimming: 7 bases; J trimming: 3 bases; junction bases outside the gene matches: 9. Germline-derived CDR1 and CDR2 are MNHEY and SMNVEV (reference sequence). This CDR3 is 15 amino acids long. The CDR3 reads CASIPGTGGYTEAFF. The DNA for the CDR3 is TGTGCCAGCATCCCCGGTACAGGGGGCTACACTGAAGCTTTCTTT.

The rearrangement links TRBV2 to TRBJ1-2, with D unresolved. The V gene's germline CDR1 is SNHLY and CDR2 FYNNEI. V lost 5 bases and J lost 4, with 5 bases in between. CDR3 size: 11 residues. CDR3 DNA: TGTGCCAGCAGTAACGGCTATGGCTACACCTTC. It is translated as CASSNGYGYTF.

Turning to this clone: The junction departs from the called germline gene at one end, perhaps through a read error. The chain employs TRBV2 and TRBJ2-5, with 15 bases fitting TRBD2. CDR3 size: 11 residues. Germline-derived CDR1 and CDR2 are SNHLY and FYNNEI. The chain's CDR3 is CASRGLAGGDF. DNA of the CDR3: TGTGCCAGCAGGGGACTAGCGGGAGGAGACTTC.

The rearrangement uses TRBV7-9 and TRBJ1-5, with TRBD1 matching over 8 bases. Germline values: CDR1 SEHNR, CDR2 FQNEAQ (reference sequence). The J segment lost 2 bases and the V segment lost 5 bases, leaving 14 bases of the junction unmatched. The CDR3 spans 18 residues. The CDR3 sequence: CASSPGQGTAHGNQPQHF. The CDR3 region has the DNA TGTGCCAGCAGCCCCGGACAGGGTACAGCTCATGGCAATCAGCCCCAGCATTTT.

The CDR3: CASSVQGSNQPQHF. CDR3 nucleotides: TGTGCCAGTAGTGTTCAGGGAAGTAATCAGCCCCAGCATTTT. This chain links TRBV19 with TRBJ1-5; the D gene is possibly TRBD1 (5 bases). V was trimmed by 5 bases and J by 4 bases, leaving 12 bases between them. In germline, CDR1 is LNHDA, CDR2 SQIVND (reference sequence). The CDR3 spans 14 residues.

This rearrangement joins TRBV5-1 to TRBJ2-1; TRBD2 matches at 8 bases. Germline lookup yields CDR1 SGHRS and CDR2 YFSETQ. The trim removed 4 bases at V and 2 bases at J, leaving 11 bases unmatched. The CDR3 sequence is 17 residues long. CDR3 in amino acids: CASSPAAGGKPYNEQFF. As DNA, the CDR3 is TGCGCCAGCAGCCCAGCCGCGGGGGGTAAACCCTACAATGAGCAGTTCTTC.

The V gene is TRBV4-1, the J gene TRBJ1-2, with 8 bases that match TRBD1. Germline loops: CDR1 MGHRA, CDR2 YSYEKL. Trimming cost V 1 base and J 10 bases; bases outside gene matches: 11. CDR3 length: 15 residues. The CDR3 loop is CASSQGILGQANYTF. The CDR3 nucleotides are TGCGCCAGCAGCCAAGGTATCCTGGGACAGGCTAACTACACCTTC.

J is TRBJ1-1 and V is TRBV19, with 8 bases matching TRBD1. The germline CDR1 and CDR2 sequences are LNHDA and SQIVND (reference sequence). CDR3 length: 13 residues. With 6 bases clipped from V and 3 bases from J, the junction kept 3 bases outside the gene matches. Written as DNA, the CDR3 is TGTGCCAGTAGCGGACAGGGTTACACTGAAGCTTTCTTT. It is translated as CASSGQGYTEAFF. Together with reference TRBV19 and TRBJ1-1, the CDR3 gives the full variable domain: DGGITQSPKYLFRKEGQNVTLSCEQNLNHDAMYWYRQDPGQGLRLIYYSQIVNDFQKGDIAEGYSVSREKKESFPLTVTSAQKNPTAFYLCASSGQGYTEAFFGQGTRLTVV.

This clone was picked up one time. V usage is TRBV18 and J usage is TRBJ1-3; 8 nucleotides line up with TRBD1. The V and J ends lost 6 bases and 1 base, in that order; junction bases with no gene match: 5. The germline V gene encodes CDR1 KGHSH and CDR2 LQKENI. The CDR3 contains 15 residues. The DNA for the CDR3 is TGTGCCAGCTCTCCCGACAGGGGATCTGGAAACACCATATATTTT. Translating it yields CASSPDRGSGNTIYF. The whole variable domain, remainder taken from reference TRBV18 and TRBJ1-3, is NAGVMQNPRHLVRRRGQEARLRCSPMKGHSHVYWYRQLPEEGLKFMVYLQKENIIDESGMPKERFSAEFPKEGPSILRIQQVVRGDSAAYFCASSPDRGSGNTIYFGEGSWLTVV.

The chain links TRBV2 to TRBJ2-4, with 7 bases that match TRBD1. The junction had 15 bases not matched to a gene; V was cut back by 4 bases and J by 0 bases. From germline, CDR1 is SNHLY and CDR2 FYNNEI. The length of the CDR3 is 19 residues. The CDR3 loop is CASSALRDRLMSAKNIQYF. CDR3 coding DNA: TGTGCCAGCAGTGCACTCCGGGACAGACTCATGTCAGCCAAAAACATTCAGTACTTC.